This TCR beta chain was identified during a study of T cell changes during pregnancy in multiple sclerosis (dated by TCRdb to 2018 to 2020). Study-wide context: In women with multiple sclerosis, the researchers looked at how the T cell repertoire shifted as pregnancy progressed.

CDR1 and CDR2 are read off the germline V gene as SNHLY and FYNNEI. The CDR3 has 15 amino acids, counting the end cysteine and phenylalanine. The only DNA kept is the CDR3, 45 bases in frame from the first base. V loses 10 bases of germline sequence and J loses 5 bases, and the interval between the two ends is 22 bases. The method was the immunoSEQ multiplex PCR assay. Entries here come from immuneACCESS through TCRdb and include only in-frame sequences with V and J called. Some clones fail to appear in such tables; in the studies checked, an unresolved V gene covers under half of the shortfall, and the cause of the remainder is unknown. This sample lists tens of thousands of clones; about 92% were detected once. 0.85% of the sample is taken by the ten largest. A note on this clone: The target of this receptor is not known. Within one base of it there is no much larger clone, and no base qualities were kept.

The starting material was peripheral blood, obtained in the first trimester of pregnancy. The receptor comes from a female donor with multiple sclerosis, enrolled in a pregnancy study. The chain couples TRBV2 to TRBJ2-3; TRBD1 could be the D gene, as 7 bases match. The bases are TGTGCCACCCAAGGAGGGGGCCTGGGCTTAGATACGCAGTATTTT. Protein translation: CATQGGGLGLDTQYF.